The TCR beta chain described here comes from a study of T cells in localized non-small cell lung cancer (dated by TCRdb to 2020 to 2021). The study in broad terms: The study examined T cell repertoires in hundreds of patients with early-stage NSCLC and compared tumors with uninvolved tumor-adjacent lungs. The cohort was made up of a few hundred treatment-naive NSCLC patients whose localized lung tumors had been resected. NSCLC patients had a mean age of approximately 72 years, and around 140 were male and around 99 female.

At diagnosis, peripheral blood, uninvolved tumor-adjacent lung and tumor were collected and stored as a combination of fresh-frozen and FFPE material. For TCR repertoire profiling, blood samples were analyzed as peripheral blood mononuclear cells. What the study reported, not specific to this receptor: Because of the exploratory design, TCR variables were selected using unadjusted p-values without false-discovery rate correction. Because multi-region tumor sequencing was not performed, intratumor heterogeneity could not be ruled out. Uninvolved tumor-adjacent lung showed the highest T cell clonality, higher than tumor, which suggests more focused antigenic responses in the uninvolved tumor-adjacent lung. A median of 57 of the top 100 tumor clones turned up in the paired uninvolved adjacent lung, and some 27 of those clones also ranked among the top 100 of that same adjacent lung. Higher blood T cell density associated with longer overall survival, while higher adjacent-lung clonality associated with shorter survival.

Comments on this clone: The antigen this receptor binds is unknown. Base qualities are not at hand, and no much larger clone is one base apart.

TCR beta CDR3 regions were sequenced from DNA using the immunoSEQ Assay. The original pipeline was this. To compute T cell density, TCR beta template counts were normalized to usable DNA, which was estimated by amplifying housekeeping genes. Richness was estimated with the preseqR package, extrapolating to 400,000 templates for PBMC samples and 120,000 templates for tissue samples. Clonality was taken to be one minus Pielou's evenness. Tissue-enriched TCRs were identified by differential abundance testing using productive amino-acid clonotypes, minimum total count 5 and alpha 0.1. The Jaccard Index and the Morisita Overlap Index were used to measure repertoire overlap between compartments. TCR beta CDR3s were clustered by GLIPH together with public tetramer-defined viral CDR3s, and at least three viral sequences plus V-gene enrichment were required for viral motifs. This immuneACCESS table, as held by TCRdb, lists in-frame sequences with V and J called but not all clones. Of the missing ones, under half trace to an unresolved V gene in checked studies; the others have no known cause. D and trimming were read from the DNA, whereas the V and J calls and clone size are those reported in that table. Counted in this sample were tens of thousands of clones; roughly 91% of them appeared once. Of the sample, 20% to 25% falls within the top ten clones.

Including the terminal cysteine and phenylalanine, the CDR3 comprises 16 residues. Of all the DNA, just the CDR3 is kept, 48 bases in frame from base 1. According to the germline V gene (reference sequence), CDR1 reads SEHNR and CDR2 reads FQNEAQ. From V the trimming removes 5 bases and from J it removes 7 bases, while the gene matches leave 5 bases of the junction unaccounted for. The V and J genes are TRBV7-9 and TRBJ2-2; 15 bases in the middle match TRBD2. Specimen: peripheral blood, collected before any cancer treatment. This TCR came from a woman aged 40 to 75 with stage I squamous cell lung carcinoma. In nucleotide form, the sequence is TGTGCCAGCAGCCTGGGACTAGCGGGGGGAAACGGGGAGCTGTTTTTT. Its amino acids are CASSLGLAGGNGELFF. Here the CDR3 is joined to the reference TRBV7-9 and TRBJ2-2 genes, and the full variable domain is: DTGVSQNPRHKITKRGQNVTFRCDPISEHNRLYWYRQTLGQGPEFLTYFQNEAQLEKSRLLSDRFSAERPKGSFSTLEIQRTEQGDSAMYLCASSLGLAGGNGELFFGEGSRLTVL.